These 14 T cell receptor beta chains originate from one sample sequenced in a study of tumor-infiltrating lymphocytes in localized non-small cell lung cancer. TCRdb's copy holds only in-frame clones and misses some; the assay was immunoSEQ multiplex PCR. The sample yields tens of thousands of clones, about three fifths seen once. Sample: lung tumor tissue. These receptors were taken from a human donor with non-small cell lung cancer.

The rearrangement joins TRBV19 to TRBJ2-7, with TRBD2 identical over 9 bases. CDR1 LNHDA and CDR2 SQIVND come from the germline V gene (reference sequence). J lost 5 bases, V lost 6 bases, and 5 bases had no gene match. This CDR3 spans 13 amino acids. The CDR3 DNA reads as TGTGCCAGTAGCCGGACTAGCGACCACGAGCAGTACTTC. Translation gives CASSRTSDHEQYF.

The rearrangement uses TRBV7-2 and TRBJ2-1, with D possibly matching TRBD1 (5 bases). The V and J ends lost 5 bases and 2 bases respectively, with 7 bases between them. Germline V gene lookup returns CDR1 SGHTA and CDR2 FQGNSA. This CDR3 has 13 residues. The CDR3 reads CASSLGPYNEQFF. The DNA for the CDR3 is TGTGCCAGCAGCCTGGGGCCCTACAATGAGCAGTTCTTC.

The chain combines TRBV6-5 with TRBJ1-1; TRBD1 is a possible D gene (5 bases). The V end was cut by 5 bases, the J end by 6 bases, with 7 bases between. Germline V gene sequence: CDR1 MNHEY, CDR2 SVGAGI. CDR3 length: 11 residues. The CDR3 coding sequence is TGTGCCAGCAGTCAAGGGGCTGAAGCTTTCTTT. Its protein is CASSQGAEAFF.

V usage is TRBV2 and J usage is TRBJ2-5, with TRBD1 identical over 8 bases. The CDR3 runs to 13 residues. Germline trimming cut 5 bases from V and 4 bases from J; bases unmatched to any gene: 3. CDR1 is SNHLY, CDR2 FYNNEI, per germline. CDR3 residues: CASSTDRGETQYF. In DNA form, the CDR3 reads TGTGCCAGCAGTACCGACAGGGGAGAGACCCAGTACTTC.

The rearrangement links TRBV6-6 to TRBJ2-7, with a possible D match to TRBD1 (5 bases). CDR3 size: 14 residues. Between the trimmed V and J ends, which lost 6 bases and 0 bases, there was a span of 12 bases. From germline, CDR1 is MNHNY and CDR2 SVGAGI (reference sequence). This CDR3 is CASSPRTISYEQYF. In DNA, the CDR3 is TGTGCCAGCAGCCCTAGGACAATCTCCTACGAGCAGTACTTC.

The chain uses TRBV5-1 and TRBJ2-5, with a possible D match to TRBD1 (5 bases). The length of the CDR3 is 12 residues. V lost 0 bases and J 5 bases, leaving 5 bases between the germline ends. The germline gives CDR1 SGHRS, CDR2 YFSETQ. The CDR3 DNA reads TGCGCCAGCAGCTTGGCAGGGGAGACCCAGTACTTC. It yields the protein CASSLAGETQYF.

This clone came up a few times. This rearrangement joins TRBV18 to TRBJ2-1, with TRBD2 identical over 10 bases. V dropped 3 bases and J dropped 5; count of bases not matched to a gene: 1. Germline CDR1 reads KGHSH; CDR2 reads LQKENI. This CDR3 is 14 amino acids long. The CDR3 nucleotides are TGTGCCAGCTCACCCGGGACTAGCGACAATGAGCAGTTCTTC. Translation gives CASSPGTSDNEQFF. Filled out from reference TRBV18 and TRBJ2-1, the complete variable domain reads NAGVMQNPRHLVRRRGQEARLRCSPMKGHSHVYWYRQLPEEGLKFMVYLQKENIIDESGMPKERFSAEFPKEGPSILRIQQVVRGDSAAYFCASSPGTSDNEQFFGPGTRLTVL.

This clone turned up a few times. The chain carries TRBV6-5 and TRBJ2-7, with D hard to call. Deletions cut 0 bases from V and 2 bases from J, with 11 bases between. Germline V gives CDR1 MNHEY, CDR2 SVGAGI. CDR3 length: 15 residues. CDR3 coding DNA: TGTGCCAGCAGTTACTCGAAGGACCCAACCTACGAGCAGTACTTC. It specifies CASSYSKDPTYEQYF.

The gene calls are TRBV18 and TRBJ2-7; 10 positions match TRBD1. Germline loops: CDR1 KGHSH, CDR2 LQKENI. J lost 5 bases, V lost 3 bases, and 1 base had no gene match. The CDR3 length is 13 residues. CDR3 nucleotide sequence: TGTGCCAGCTCACCGGGACAGGGGAACGAGCAGTACTTC. It codes for CASSPGQGNEQYF.

By its share, this clone is medium-sized. The V call is TRBV30, the J call TRBJ2-3; D not certain. The V and J ends lost 0 bases and 14 bases respectively, with 18 bases between them. Germline CDR1 is GTSNPN and CDR2 is SVGIG (reference sequence). This CDR3 is 13 amino acids long. The CDR3 region is CAWSVRPYGSWYF. The CDR3 DNA is TGTGCCTGGAGTGTAAGGCCGTACGGGTCCTGGTATTTT.

Here the CDR3 DNA reads TGTGCCAGTAGTATACCCGGCTACAATGAGCAGTTCTTC. This gives the protein CASSIPGYNEQFF. The gene calls are TRBV19 and TRBJ2-1; D not resolved. V was trimmed by 2 bases and J by 3 bases, leaving 5 bases between them. The CDR3 has 13 residues. CDR1 is LNHDA and CDR2 is SQIVND in the germline V gene (reference sequence).

The chain combines TRBV2 with TRBJ2-7; D gene unclear. The germline V gene has CDR1 SNHLY and CDR2 FYNNEI. CDR3 length: 14 residues. The ends were cut back, 5 bases at V and 2 bases at J, with 13 bases in the middle. The CDR3: CASSSVSAPYEQYF. The CDR3 bases are TGTGCCAGCAGTTCAGTCTCCGCACCCTACGAGCAGTACTTC.

This clone was found a few times. The DNA for the CDR3 is TGCGCCAGCAGCTTGGCTAGCAGGGAGTACGAGCAGTTCTTC. Protein product: CASSLASREYEQFF. V gene TRBV5-1 combines with J gene TRBJ2-1; D could derive from TRBD1 or TRBD2 (5 bases each). V was trimmed by 0 bases and J by 10 bases, leaving 14 bases between them. The CDR3 is made up of 14 amino acids. Per germline, CDR1 SGHRS and CDR2 YFSETQ.

J is TRBJ2-5 and V is TRBV29-1; D tentatively reads TRBD1 or TRBD2 (5 bases each). The germline V and J ends were trimmed by 3 bases and 5 bases, with 10 bases remaining between them. The germline V gene encodes CDR1 SQVTM and CDR2 ANQGSEA. The CDR3 runs to 12 residues. DNA of the CDR3: TGCAGCGTTGACGGGGCCTGGGAGACCCAGTACTTC. The encoded protein is CSVDGAWETQYF.